This TCR beta chain was identified during a study of shared clonotypes between healthy human individuals. Study findings and constraints: Rarefaction demonstrated incomplete sorted-subset sequencing despite large depth.

Clones were sequenced by immunoSEQ multiplex PCR, and TCRdb holds only the in-frame ones, with some missing. Of around 980,000 clones in the sample, 78% were seen once. A remark on this clone: Antigen: not known. One end of the junction fails to match germline, which may point to a read error. At the DNA level, this CDR3 is encoded by other sequences in the same sample as well.

Germline V gene sequence: CDR1 GTSNPN, CDR2 SVGIG (reference sequence). This CDR3 comprises 16 residues. This TCR came from a man between 18 and 35 years old in good health. Some clones in this sample may be carry-over from other donors' samples. J is TRBJ1-5 and V is TRBV30, with a weak D call TRBD1 (6 bases). Specimen: memory CD4+ T cells from PBMCs. Described subset: CD45RA-negative fraction. The CDR3 loop reads CAWSASGQVSNQPQHF. The CDR3 nucleotides are TGTGCCTGGAGTGCCTCGGGACAAGTAAGCAATCAGCCCCAGCACTTT. The whole variable domain, remainder taken from reference TRBV30 and TRBJ1-5, is SQTIHQWPATLVQPVGSPLSLECTVEGTSNPNLYWYRQAAGRGLQLLFYSVGIGQISSEVPQNLSASRPQDRQFILSSKKLLLSDSGFYLCAWSASGQVSNQPQHFGDGTRLSIL.